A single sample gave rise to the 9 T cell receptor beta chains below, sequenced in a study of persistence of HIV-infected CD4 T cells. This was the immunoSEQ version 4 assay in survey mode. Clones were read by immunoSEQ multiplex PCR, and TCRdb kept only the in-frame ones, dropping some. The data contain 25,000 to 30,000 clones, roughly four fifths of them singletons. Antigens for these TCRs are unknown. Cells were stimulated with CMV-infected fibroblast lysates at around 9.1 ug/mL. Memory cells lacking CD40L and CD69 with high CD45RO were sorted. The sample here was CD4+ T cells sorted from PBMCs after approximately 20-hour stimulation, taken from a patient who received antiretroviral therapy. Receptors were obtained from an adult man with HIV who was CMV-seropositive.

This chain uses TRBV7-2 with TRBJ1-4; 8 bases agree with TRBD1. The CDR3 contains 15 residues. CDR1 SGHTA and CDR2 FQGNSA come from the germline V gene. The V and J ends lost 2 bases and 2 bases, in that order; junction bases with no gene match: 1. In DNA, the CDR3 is TGTGCCAGCAGCTTACAGGGGGCGACTAATGAAAAACTGTTTTTT. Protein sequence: CASSLQGATNEKLFF.

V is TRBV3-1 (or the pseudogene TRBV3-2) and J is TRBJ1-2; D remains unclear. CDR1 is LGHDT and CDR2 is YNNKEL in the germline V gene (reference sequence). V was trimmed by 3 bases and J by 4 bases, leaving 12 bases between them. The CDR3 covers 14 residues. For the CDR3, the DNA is TGTGCCAGCAGCCAGGGCACACAGTCCTATGGCTACACCTTC. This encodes CASSQGTQSYGYTF.

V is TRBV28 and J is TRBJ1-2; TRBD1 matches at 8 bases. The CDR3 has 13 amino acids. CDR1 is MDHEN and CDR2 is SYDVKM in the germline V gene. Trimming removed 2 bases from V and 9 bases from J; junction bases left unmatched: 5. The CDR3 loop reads CASSLQGARSYTF. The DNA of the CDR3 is TGTGCCAGCAGTTTACAGGGGGCGCGAAGCTACACCTTC.

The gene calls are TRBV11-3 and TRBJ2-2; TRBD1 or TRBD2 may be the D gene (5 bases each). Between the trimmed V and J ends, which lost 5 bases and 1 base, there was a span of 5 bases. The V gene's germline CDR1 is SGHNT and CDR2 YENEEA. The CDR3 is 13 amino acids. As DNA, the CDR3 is TGTGCCAGCAGCGGGGGGAACACCGGGGAGCTGTTTTTT. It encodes CASSGGNTGELFF.

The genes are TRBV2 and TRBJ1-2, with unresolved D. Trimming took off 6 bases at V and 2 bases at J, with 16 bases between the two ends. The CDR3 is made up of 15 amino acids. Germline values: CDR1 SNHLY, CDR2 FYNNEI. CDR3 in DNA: TGTGCCAGCAGCGGACGGTTGCTGCACAACTATGGCTACACCTTC. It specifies CASSGRLLHNYGYTF.

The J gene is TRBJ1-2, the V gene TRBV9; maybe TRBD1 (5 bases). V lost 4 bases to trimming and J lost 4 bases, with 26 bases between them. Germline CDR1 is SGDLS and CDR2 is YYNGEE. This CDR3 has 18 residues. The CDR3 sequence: CASSLPGTAYSSSYGYTF. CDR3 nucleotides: TGTGCCAGCAGCTTACCCGGGACGGCCTATTCCTCTAGCTATGGCTACACCTTC.

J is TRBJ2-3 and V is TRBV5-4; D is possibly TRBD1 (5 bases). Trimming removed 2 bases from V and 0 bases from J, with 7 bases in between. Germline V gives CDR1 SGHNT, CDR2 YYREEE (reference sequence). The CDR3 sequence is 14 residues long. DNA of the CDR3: TGTGCCAGCAGCTTTCCAGGGAGCACAGATACGCAGTATTTT. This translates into CASSFPGSTDTQYF.

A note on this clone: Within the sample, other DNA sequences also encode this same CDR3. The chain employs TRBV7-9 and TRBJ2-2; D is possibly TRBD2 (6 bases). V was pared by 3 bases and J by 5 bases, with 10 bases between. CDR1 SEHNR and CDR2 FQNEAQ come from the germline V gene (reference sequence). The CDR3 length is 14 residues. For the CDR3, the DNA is TGTGCCAGCAGCTTGGCTGGGGGGACCGGGGAGCTGTTTTTT. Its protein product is CASSLAGGTGELFF.

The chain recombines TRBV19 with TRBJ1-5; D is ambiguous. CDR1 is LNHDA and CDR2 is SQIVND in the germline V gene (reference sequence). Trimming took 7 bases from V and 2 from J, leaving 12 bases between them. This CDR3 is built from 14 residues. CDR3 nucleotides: TGTGCCAGTATGACCCTCGGGGGCAATCAGCCCCAGCATTTT. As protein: CASMTLGGNQPQHF.